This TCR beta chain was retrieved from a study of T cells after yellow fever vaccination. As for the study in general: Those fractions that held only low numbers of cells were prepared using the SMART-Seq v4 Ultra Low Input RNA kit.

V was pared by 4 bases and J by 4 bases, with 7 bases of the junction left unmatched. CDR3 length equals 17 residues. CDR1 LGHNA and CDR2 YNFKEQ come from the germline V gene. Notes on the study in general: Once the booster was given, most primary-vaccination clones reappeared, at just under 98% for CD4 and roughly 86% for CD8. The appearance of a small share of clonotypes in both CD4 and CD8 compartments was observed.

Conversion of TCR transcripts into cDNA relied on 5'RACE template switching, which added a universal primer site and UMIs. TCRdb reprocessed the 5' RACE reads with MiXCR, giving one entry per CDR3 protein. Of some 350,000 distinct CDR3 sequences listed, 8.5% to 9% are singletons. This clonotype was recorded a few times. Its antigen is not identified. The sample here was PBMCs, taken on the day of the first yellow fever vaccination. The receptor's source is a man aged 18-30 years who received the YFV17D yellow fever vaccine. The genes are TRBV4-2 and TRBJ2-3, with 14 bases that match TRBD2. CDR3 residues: CASSLRLAGGRPDTQYF. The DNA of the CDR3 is TGTGCCAGCAGCCTTAGACTAGCGGGGGGGCGACCAGATACGCAGTATTTT.